This TCR beta chain was sequenced during a study of shared clonotypes between healthy human individuals. Study context: The cohort comprised a couple of women and a few men. Their ages spanned 18 to 49 years.

TCRdb's table, derived via immunoSEQ multiplex PCR, lists solely in-frame clones and lacks some. The sample records roughly 2.2 million clones, just under 95% being singletons. Germline V gene lookup returns CDR1 SGDLS and CDR2 YYNGEE. The CDR3 runs 13 residues. V lost 0 bases and J 6 bases, leaving 10 bases between the germline ends. The clonotype was recovered from a man between 18 and 29 years old in good health. Some clones in this sample may be carry-over from other donors' samples. This chain uses TRBV9 with TRBJ2-7; no firm D call. The specimen sequenced was naive CD4+ T cells from PBMCs. Subset reported: CD45RA+ positively selected. CDR3 residues: CASSVGFLAEQYF. The CDR3 DNA sequence: TGTGCCAGCAGCGTAGGATTTTTGGCCGAGCAGTACTTC.